The T cell receptor beta chain under discussion was sequenced for a study of blood T cell repertoires in COVID-19. The ends were cut back, 0 bases at V and 8 bases at J, with 16 bases in the middle. CDR1 is LGHNA, CDR2 YNFKEQ, per germline. The CDR3 sequence is 16 residues long. This table comes from immunoSEQ multiplex PCR, and its TCRdb copy is limited to in-frame clones, with some not included. The data hold 35,000 to 50,000 clones, with about 90% observed a single time. Specimen: peripheral blood. The chain uses TRBV4-2 and TRBJ1-4, with D hard to call. The sequence derives from a man in his forties or fifties with active COVID-19. This CDR3 reads CASSQERLAPREKLFF. CDR3 DNA: TGTGCCAGCAGCCAAGAGCGGTTGGCTCCTAGGGAAAAACTGTTTTTT.